This TCR beta chain stems from a study of blood T cell repertoires in COVID-19. As for the study in general: PBMCs, B-cell-depleted T cells, or T cells provided the cDNA or gDNA that made up the material.

Libraries were prepared by immunoSEQ multiplex PCR; TCRdb keeps only in-frame clonotypes and omits some of them. The sample lists 300,000 to 400,000 clones, 86% occurring once. The junction had 8 bases not matched to a gene; V was cut back by 4 bases and J by 0 bases. CDR1 and CDR2 from the germline V gene are SNHLY and FYNNEI. The CDR3 has 16 residues. This clonotype was sampled from a woman aged 55-75 years with COVID-19, enrolled during active disease. The rearrangement links TRBV2 to TRBJ1-2; 7 bases map to TRBD1. Sequenced material: peripheral blood. The CDR3 loop reads CASSGTGFGSNYGYTF. The DNA of the CDR3 is TGTGCCAGCAGTGGGACAGGTTTTGGGTCTAACTATGGCTACACCTTC.